This entry is about one T cell receptor beta chain. Its antigen is not known. This sample stems from a study of T cell responses to AZD1222 COVID-19 vaccine. Study results and limitations: Repertoire sampling occurred only after the peak T cell response. The study found vaccine-associated CD4 TCRs spanning spike, dominant at 160-218 and 743-854. Recipients of AZD1222 seropositive at baseline numbered only 5 or 6.

Some clones are missing from TCRdb's copy, which holds only in-frame ones; the method was immunoSEQ multiplex PCR. The top ten clones hold roughly 0.9% of a sample with some 120,000 clones, over 90% of them seen once. Germline CDR1 MNHEY, CDR2 SVGAGI. Between the trimmed V and J ends, which lost 4 bases and 6 bases, there was a span of 15 bases. The CDR3 contains 14 residues. V and J are TRBV6-5 and TRBJ1-1, with unresolved D. The sequence came from an adult in good health. The material was peripheral blood, obtained on day 0 of AZD1222 vaccination. CDR3 amino acids: CASSLDGEQAEAFF. Written as DNA, the CDR3 is TGTGCCAGCAGTTTGGACGGTGAACAAGCTGAAGCTTTCTTT.